One sample yielded the 5 T cell receptor beta chains listed below, sequenced in a study of T cells of healthy individuals. From the 5' RACE reads, TCRdb called clonotypes with MiXCR, one entry per CDR3 protein. The data contain around 63,000 distinct CDR3 sequences, around 16% of them singletons. Source of these receptors: a human donor in good health.

V is TRBV2 and J is TRBJ2-2; 11 bases are a match to TRBD1. The CDR3 is 15 residues long. Germline values: CDR1 SNHLY, CDR2 FYNNEI. J gave up 4 bases and V 6 bases, and 4 bases lay outside the gene matches. The CDR3 region is CASSEGQGGTGELFF. The CDR3 region has the DNA TGTGCCAGCAGCGAGGGACAGGGGGGCACCGGGGAGCTGTTTTTT.

The rearrangement joins TRBV10-3 to TRBJ2-2; 9 positions match TRBD2. CDR3 length: 19 residues. V lost 4 bases and J lost 3; bases outside the gene matches: 15. CDR1 and CDR2 (germline): ENHRY, SYGVKD. This CDR3 is CAISGKGTSRRGYTGELFF. The DNA of the CDR3 is TGTGCCATCAGTGGGAAGGGGACTAGCCGGAGGGGGTACACCGGGGAGCTGTTTTTT.

Concerning this clonotype itself: The conserved phenylalanine or tryptophan normally closing the CDR3 is absent here, so this likely arose from a read error. No DNA is shown, since the ends of the CDR3 on it are uncertain; the CDR3 is the one TCRdb lists. The chain employs TRBV20-1 and TRBJ1-2. Both ends counted, the CDR3 spans 16 residues. Germline CDR1 is DFQATT and CDR2 is SNEGSKA (reference sequence). The CDR3 region is CSARDPRVILPFIDAS.

The gene calls are TRBV6-2 or TRBV6-3 and TRBJ1-2; possibly TRBD1 for D (6 bases). Trimming took 6 bases from V and 4 from J, leaving 15 bases between them. The CDR3 has 14 amino acids. Germline V gene sequence: CDR1 MNHEY, CDR2 SVGEGT. The CDR3 here is CASRPDGQIYGYTF. Here the CDR3 DNA reads TGTGCCAGCAGACCGGATGGACAGATCTATGGCTACACCTTC.

This clonotype was seen repeatedly, ten times or more. V and J are TRBV20-1 and TRBJ2-1; 12 nucleotides agree with TRBD2. This CDR3 region has 13 residues. The V and J ends lost 6 bases and 5 bases, in that order; junction bases with no gene match: 2. Germline CDR1 reads DFQATT; CDR2 reads SNEGSKA (reference sequence). CDR3 sequence: CSAGLAGHNEQFF. The CDR3 nucleotides are TGCAGTGCGGGACTAGCGGGCCACAATGAGCAGTTCTTC.